One sample yielded the 18 T cell receptor beta chains listed below, sequenced in a study of T-cell memory formation after mild COVID-19. TCRdb recomputed calls from the 5' RACE reads with MiXCR, one row per CDR3 protein. The sample has approximately 300,000 distinct CDR3 sequences; roughly 19% are singletons. Sequenced input: PBMCs or a T cell subset sorted from them (not recorded which). All receptors come from a man aged 18 to 30 who had mild COVID-19 (a few samples of this study predate the infection). Cell type and time point are not known.

A few counts support this clonotype. This rearrangement joins TRBV5-1 to TRBJ2-3; 7 bases line up with TRBD1. Germline CDR1 reads SGHRS; CDR2 reads YFSETQ. Germline trimming cut 3 bases from V and 6 bases from J; bases unmatched to any gene: 16. The CDR3 runs 17 residues. The CDR3 DNA reads as TGCGCCAGCAGCTACAGGGGTCCCGCGGTGAAGGGGGATACGCAGTATTTT. This codes for CASSYRGPAVKGDTQYF.

J is TRBJ2-1 and V is TRBV7-9; 15 nucleotides align to TRBD2. V was pared by 6 bases and J by 6 bases, with 9 bases of the junction left unmatched. CDR3 length equals 17 residues. The germline V gene encodes CDR1 SEHNR and CDR2 FQNEAQ (reference sequence). CDR3 sequence: CASRKAGTSGGLNEQFF. Here the CDR3 DNA reads TGTGCCAGCAGGAAAGCCGGGACTAGCGGGGGGCTCAATGAGCAGTTCTTC.

Only a few counts were recorded for this clonotype. The CDR3 loop is CASIPVMASGSTDTQYF. CDR3 bases: TGCGCCAGCATCCCGGTGATGGCTAGCGGAAGCACAGATACGCAGTATTTT. The chain combines TRBV23-1 with TRBJ2-3; 7 nucleotides agree with TRBD2. TRBV23-1 is known as an ORF, though its function is uncertain. The CDR3 extends over 17 amino acids. Germline trimming cut 7 bases from V and 0 bases from J; bases unmatched to any gene: 13.

The chain recombines TRBV2 with TRBJ2-5; D unresolved. Germline V gives CDR1 SNHLY, CDR2 FYNNEI. V lost 5 bases and J 1 base, leaving 5 bases between the germline ends. The CDR3 is made up of 12 amino acids. The CDR3 DNA is TGTGCCAGCAGTCGACCCCAAGAGACCCAGTACTTC. It encodes CASSRPQETQYF.

This clonotype has only one observation. The CDR3 sequence is CASRRRTGELFF. For the CDR3, the DNA is TGTGCCAGCAGGCGGAGGACCGGGGAGCTGTTTTTT. V gene TRBV6-5 combines with J gene TRBJ2-2, with a possible D match to TRBD2 (5 bases). The CDR3 covers 12 residues. V was trimmed by 6 bases and J by 5 bases, leaving 7 bases between them. Germline CDR1 reads MNHEY; CDR2 reads SVGAGI.

The chain links TRBV2 to TRBJ2-7; D unclear. CDR1 and CDR2 (germline): SNHLY, FYNNEI. The length of the CDR3 is 12 residues. Trimming cost V 0 bases and J 9 bases, with 9 bases left between them. The CDR3 DNA reads as TGTGCCAGCAGTGAAGCAATGCACGGGCAGTACTTC. It specifies CASSEAMHGQYF.

The genes are TRBV6-5 and TRBJ2-5; possibly TRBD2 for D (5 bases). CDR3 length: 18 amino acids. Germline-derived CDR1 and CDR2 are MNHEY and SVGAGI. V lost 6 bases, J lost 3 bases, and 26 bases lay in between. The CDR3 protein is CASSSGRSDLWRKETQYF. CDR3 coding DNA: TGTGCCAGCAGCTCTGGACGCTCGGATCTATGGAGGAAAGAGACCCAGTACTTC.

The J gene is TRBJ2-5, the V gene TRBV29-1; D possibly matches TRBD1 or TRBD2 (5 bases each). This CDR3 comprises 13 residues. V was clipped by 4 bases and J by 5 bases, with 14 bases between them. Germline V gives CDR1 SQVTM, CDR2 ANQGSEA. The CDR3 DNA reads as TGCAGCGTTGGCGCCGGGGCCTACGAGACCCAGTACTTC. Translating it yields CSVGAGAYETQYF.

This clonotype came up a few times. The rearrangement uses TRBV7-2 and TRBJ2-7, with D possibly matching TRBD2 (5 bases). V lost 5 bases to trimming and J lost 2 bases, with 10 bases between them. The CDR3 is made up of 13 amino acids. Germline CDR1 SGHTA, CDR2 FQGNSA. This CDR3 reads CASSPAGTYEQYF. Written as DNA, the CDR3 is TGTGCCAGCAGCCCCGCCGGGACCTACGAGCAGTACTTC.

The chain is built from TRBV28 and TRBJ1-2, with D uncertain. The CDR3 extends over 12 amino acids. Germline-derived CDR1 and CDR2 are MDHEN and SYDVKM. V was shortened by 5 bases and J by 1 base, with 5 bases between the two germline ends. CDR3 loop: CASSEVNYGYTF. CDR3 sequence (DNA): TGTGCCAGCAGTGAGGTTAACTATGGCTACACCTTC.

J is TRBJ1-5 and V is TRBV5-1; unclear D gene. The V end was cut by 1 base, the J end by 0 bases, with 14 bases between. This CDR3 spans 17 amino acids. The germline gives CDR1 SGHRS, CDR2 YFSETQ. The CDR3 sequence is CASSLRAGLDSNQPQHF. The CDR3 DNA follows: TGCGCCAGCAGCTTGCGGGCCGGATTGGATAGCAATCAGCCCCAGCATTTT. Complete variable domain (other parts from reference TRBV5-1 and TRBJ1-5): KAGVTQTPRYLIKTRGQQVTLSCSPISGHRSVSWYQQTPGQGLQFLFEYFSETQRNKGNFPGRFSGRQFSNSRSEMNVSTLELGDSALYLCASSLRAGLDSNQPQHFGDGTRLSIL.

The V gene is TRBV11-3, the J gene TRBJ2-2; D unclear. Germline CDR1 is SGHNT and CDR2 is YENEEA. CDR3 length: 13 amino acids. V was cut by 4 bases and J by 3 bases, with 6 bases left in between. The CDR3: CASSSPYTGELFF. The CDR3 nucleotides are TGTGCCAGCAGCTCACCGTACACCGGGGAGCTGTTTTTT.

This chain connects TRBV6-5 to TRBJ2-7, with unresolved D. Trimming stripped 0 bases from V and 13 bases from J, with 19 bases between. CDR3 size: 14 residues. The germline V gene encodes CDR1 MNHEY and CDR2 SVGAGI. CDR3 amino acids: CASSYSTLGSRRYF. As DNA, the CDR3 is TGTGCCAGCAGTTACTCTACACTCGGCAGTCGTAGATACTTC.

This clonotype has more than one count but fewer than ten. The V and J genes are TRBV6-4 and TRBJ2-1; D ambiguous. Germline V gives CDR1 MRHNA, CDR2 SNTAGT. The germline V and J ends were trimmed by 11 bases and 3 bases, with 5 bases remaining between them. The CDR3 sequence is 10 residues long. CDR3 sequence reads: CAGFYNEQFF. Written as DNA, the CDR3 is TGTGCCGGATTCTACAATGAGCAGTTCTTC.

This clonotype was observed a handful of times. The chain recombines TRBV5-1 with TRBJ2-1; 7 nucleotides align to TRBD2. The CDR3 runs to 16 residues. After removal of 3 bases from V and 4 bases from J, the junction contained 10 bases not matched to a gene. Germline V gene data show CDR1 as SGHRS and CDR2 as YFSETQ. CDR3 loop: CASSSSRAGLYNEQFF. Written as DNA, the CDR3 is TGCGCCAGCAGCTCCTCCCGAGCGGGGTTATACAATGAGCAGTTCTTC.

This clonotype was seen only a few times. The chain is built from TRBV7-2 and TRBJ2-1, with 12 nucleotides matching TRBD1. This CDR3 region has 14 residues. After removal of 5 bases from V and 6 bases from J, the junction contained 2 bases not matched to a gene. Germline lookup yields CDR1 SGHTA and CDR2 FQGNSA. In DNA, the CDR3 is TGTGCCAGCAGCGGGGACAGGGGGCTCAATGAGCAGTTCTTC. Protein product: CASSGDRGLNEQFF.

There are a few counts of this clonotype. The J gene is TRBJ2-7, the V gene TRBV11-2, with TRBD1 as a possible D gene (6 bases). The CDR3 contains 13 residues. Trimming cost V 6 bases and J 3 bases, with 12 bases left between them. Germline CDR1 is SGHAT and CDR2 is FQNNGV. The chain's CDR3 is CASREQGSYEQYF. CDR3 sequence (DNA): TGTGCCAGCAGGGAACAGGGAAGCTACGAGCAGTACTTC.

DNA of the CDR3: TGTGCCAGCAGCCAACGGTTGAGGGTCGGGGAGACCCAGTACTTC. It specifies CASSQRLRVGETQYF. J is TRBJ2-5 and V is TRBV14, with D possibly matching TRBD2 (5 bases). This CDR3 is 15 amino acids long. The ends were cut back, 2 bases at V and 5 bases at J, with 15 bases in the middle. CDR1 is SGHDN and CDR2 is FVKESK in the germline V gene.